A few counts support the clone carrying this TCR beta chain. Its antigen is unidentified. These data come from a study of cytomegalovirus exposure and HLA in healthy donors. Study as a whole: Inside one of the first data releases sat some 85 million unique TCRs taken from HLA-typed donors.

Each donor was healthy, and each was a bone marrow donor. The primer mix had 60 Vbeta and 13 Jbeta primers. Assay: immunoSEQ multiplex PCR; the TCRdb copy retains only in-frame clones and omits some. The data show 99,000 or so clones, 9.5% to 13% seen once. Study findings and constraints: Rarity held for most TCR sequences, but there were some public TCRs that occurred in many donors. Later analysis demonstrated an association between a missense DCLRE1C variant and TCR beta V- and J-gene trimming.

The V and J ends lost 1 base and 7 bases, in that order; junction bases with no gene match: 10. Germline CDR1 is MGHRA and CDR2 is YSYEKL. The CDR3 consists of 16 residues. The rearrangement joins TRBV4-1 to TRBJ2-3, with TRBD1 identical over 8 bases. The specimen was PBMCs. This sequence originates from a man aged 40-50 years in good health and CMV-seropositive. The CDR3 sequence: CASSQGGQGGFNTQYF. The CDR3 DNA reads TGCGCCAGCAGCCAAGGCGGACAGGGCGGGTTTAATACGCAGTATTTT.